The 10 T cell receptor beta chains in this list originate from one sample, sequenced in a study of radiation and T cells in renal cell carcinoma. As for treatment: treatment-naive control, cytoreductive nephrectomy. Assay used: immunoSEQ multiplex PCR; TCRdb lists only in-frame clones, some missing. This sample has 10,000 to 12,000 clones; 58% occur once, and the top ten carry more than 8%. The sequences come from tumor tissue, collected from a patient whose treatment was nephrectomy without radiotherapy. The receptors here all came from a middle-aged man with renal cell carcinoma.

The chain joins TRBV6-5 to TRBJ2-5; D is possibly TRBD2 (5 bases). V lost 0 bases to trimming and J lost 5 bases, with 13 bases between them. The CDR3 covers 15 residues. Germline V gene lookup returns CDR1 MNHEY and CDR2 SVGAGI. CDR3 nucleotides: TGTGCCAGCAGTTACTCAGAGGTGGAGCGGGAGACCCAGTACTTC. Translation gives CASSYSEVERETQYF.

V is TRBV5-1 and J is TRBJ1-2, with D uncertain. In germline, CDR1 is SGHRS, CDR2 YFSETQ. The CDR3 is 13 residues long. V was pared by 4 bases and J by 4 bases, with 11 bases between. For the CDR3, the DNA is TGCGCCAGCAGCGCCGAAGGGATCTATGGCTACACCTTC. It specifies CASSAEGIYGYTF. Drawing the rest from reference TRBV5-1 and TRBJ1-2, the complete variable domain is KAGVTQTPRYLIKTRGQQVTLSCSPISGHRSVSWYQQTPGQGLQFLFEYFSETQRNKGNFPGRFSGRQFSNSRSEMNVSTLELGDSALYLCASSAEGIYGYTFGSGTRLTVV.

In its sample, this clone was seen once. CDR3 residues: CASNLQRMKYF. CDR3 coding DNA: TGTGCCAGCAATCTGCAGAGGATGAAGTACTTC. The chain uses TRBV7-3 and TRBJ2-4; D remains ambiguous. The CDR3 loop spans 11 amino acids. From germline, CDR1 is SGHTA and CDR2 FQGTGA. With 7 bases removed from V and 14 bases from J, the gap between germline ends came to 15 bases.

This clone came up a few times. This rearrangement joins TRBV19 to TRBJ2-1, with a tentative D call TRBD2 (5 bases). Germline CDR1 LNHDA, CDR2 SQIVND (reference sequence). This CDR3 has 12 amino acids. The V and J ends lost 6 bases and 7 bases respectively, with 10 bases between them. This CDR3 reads CASRVGVNEQFF. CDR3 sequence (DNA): TGTGCCAGTAGGGTCGGGGTTAATGAGCAGTTCTTC.

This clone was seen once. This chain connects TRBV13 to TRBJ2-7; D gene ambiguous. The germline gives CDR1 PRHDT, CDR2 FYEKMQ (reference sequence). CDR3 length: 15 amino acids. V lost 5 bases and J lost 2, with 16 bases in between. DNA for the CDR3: TGTGCCAGCAGCCGAAACGGCGGTCCCACCTACGAGCAGTACGTC. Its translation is CASSRNGGPTYEQYV.

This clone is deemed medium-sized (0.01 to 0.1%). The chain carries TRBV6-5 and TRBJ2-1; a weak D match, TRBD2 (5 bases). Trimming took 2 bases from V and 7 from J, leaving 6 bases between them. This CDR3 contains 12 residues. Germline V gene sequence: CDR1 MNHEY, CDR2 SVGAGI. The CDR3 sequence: CASSYPGNEQFF. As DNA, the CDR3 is TGTGCCAGCAGTTACCCGGGAAATGAGCAGTTCTTC.

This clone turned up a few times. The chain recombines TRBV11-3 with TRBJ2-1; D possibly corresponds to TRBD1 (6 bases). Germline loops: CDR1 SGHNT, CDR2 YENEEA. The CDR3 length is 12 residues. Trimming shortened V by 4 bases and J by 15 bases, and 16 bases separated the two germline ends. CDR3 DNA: TGTGCCAGCAGCTCTCGACAGGAGCATCGGTTCTTC. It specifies CASSSRQEHRFF.

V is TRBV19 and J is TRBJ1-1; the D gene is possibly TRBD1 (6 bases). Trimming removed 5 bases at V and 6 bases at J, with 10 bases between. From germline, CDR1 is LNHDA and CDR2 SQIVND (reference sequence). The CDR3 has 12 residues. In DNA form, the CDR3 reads TGTGCCAGTAGTGGACAGAGCTCTGAAGCTTTCTTT. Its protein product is CASSGQSSEAFF. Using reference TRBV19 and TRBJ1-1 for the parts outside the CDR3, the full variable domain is DGGITQSPKYLFRKEGQNVTLSCEQNLNHDAMYWYRQDPGQGLRLIYYSQIVNDFQKGDIAEGYSVSREKKESFPLTVTSAQKNPTAFYLCASSGQSSEAFFGQGTRLTVV.

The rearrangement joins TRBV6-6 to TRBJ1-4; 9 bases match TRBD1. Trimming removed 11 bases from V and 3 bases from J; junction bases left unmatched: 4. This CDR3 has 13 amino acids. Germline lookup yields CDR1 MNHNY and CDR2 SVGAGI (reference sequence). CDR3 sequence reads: CAGDRASNEKLFF. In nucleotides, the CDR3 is TGTGCCGGGGACAGGGCGTCTAATGAAAAACTGTTTTTT.

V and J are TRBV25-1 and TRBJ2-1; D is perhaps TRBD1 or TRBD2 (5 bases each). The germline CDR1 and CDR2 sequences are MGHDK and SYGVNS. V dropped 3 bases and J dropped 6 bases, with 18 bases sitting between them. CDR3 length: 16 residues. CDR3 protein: CASSERDPERVNEQFF. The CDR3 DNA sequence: TGTGCCAGCAGTGAGAGGGACCCGGAGAGGGTCAATGAGCAGTTCTTC.